The 17 T cell receptor beta chains below all came from one sample that was sequenced in a study of blood T cell repertoires in COVID-19. Some clones are missing from TCRdb's copy, which holds only in-frame ones; the method was immunoSEQ multiplex PCR. This sample has 350,000 to 450,000 clones, with roughly 92% found just once. The source material was PBMCs or T cells enriched from blood (not recorded which). Receptors originate from a woman aged 40 to 50 who had been exposed to COVID-19.

The rearrangement uses TRBV6-1 and TRBJ1-2; D is possibly TRBD1 (6 bases). Germline CDR1 is MNHNS and CDR2 is SASEGT. This CDR3 has 13 residues. V was pared by 3 bases and J by 4 bases, with 9 bases between. CDR3 nucleotides: TGTGCCAGCAGTGACAGGGGATTCTATGGCTACACCTTC. As protein: CASSDRGFYGYTF.

The chain couples TRBV7-9 to TRBJ2-1; 8 positions match TRBD2. This CDR3 comprises 16 residues. Germline V gene lookup returns CDR1 SEHNR and CDR2 FQNEAQ (reference sequence). Losses at the gene ends were 1 base for V and 5 bases for J; bases not matched to a gene: 7. CDR3 coding DNA: TGTGCCAGCAGCTTAGGCGGCGGGGGGCCCAACAATGAGCAGTTCTTC. Protein product: CASSLGGGGPNNEQFF.

This chain uses TRBV19 with TRBJ1-5; 8 bases are shared with TRBD1. The CDR3 spans 16 residues. From germline, CDR1 is LNHDA and CDR2 SQIVND (reference sequence). The V and J ends lost 5 bases and 4 bases, in that order; junction bases with no gene match: 10. As DNA, the CDR3 is TGTGCCAGTAGTCCCGCGATAGGGACAGGTAATCAGCCCCAGCATTTT. It is translated as CASSPAIGTGNQPQHF.

The rearrangement links TRBV12-5 to TRBJ2-1; TRBD2 might be the D (6 bases). The V gene's germline CDR1 is LGHNT and CDR2 FRNRAP. The CDR3 spans 17 residues. V was shortened by 2 bases and J by 3 bases, with 17 bases between the two germline ends. CDR3: CASGLPRPAGRYNEQFF. The DNA of the CDR3 is TGTGCTAGTGGTTTGCCACGGCCGGCGGGACGCTACAATGAGCAGTTCTTC.

This clone was seen more than once but under ten times. V and J are TRBV24-1 and TRBJ2-5, with 12 bases fitting TRBD2. The CDR3 covers 16 residues. Trimming cost V 3 bases and J 5 bases; bases outside gene matches: 6. Per germline, CDR1 KGHDR and CDR2 SFDVKD. The DNA for the CDR3 is TGTGCCACCAGTGATCCTCTAGCGGGAGGGCGGGAGACCCAGTACTTC. Protein sequence: CATSDPLAGGRETQYF.

The genes are TRBV27 and TRBJ1-3; 8 bases match TRBD1. The germline CDR1 and CDR2 sequences are MNHEY and SMNVEV (reference sequence). This CDR3 comprises 15 residues. V was clipped by 4 bases and J by 0 bases; unmatched bases: 2. Written as DNA, the CDR3 is TGTGCCAGCAGTTCGGGACAGGCCTCTGGAAACACCATATATTTT. It specifies CASSSGQASGNTIYF.

This clone was seen just once. The rearrangement links TRBV2 to TRBJ1-6; D ambiguous. CDR1 and CDR2 from the germline V gene are SNHLY and FYNNEI. Trimming shortened V by 6 bases and J by 7 bases, and 16 bases separated the two germline ends. The CDR3 has 15 amino acids. CDR3 bases: TGTGCCAGCAGCACTCAAGGAGGGAGCAATTCACCCCTCCACTTT. This translates into CASSTQGGSNSPLHF. The whole variable domain, remainder taken from reference TRBV2 and TRBJ1-6, is EPEVTQTPSHQVTQMGQEVILRCVPISNHLYFYWYRQILGQKVEFLVSFYNNEISEKSEIFDDQFSVERPDGSNFTLKIRSTKLEDSAMYFCASSTQGGSNSPLHFGNGTRLTVT.

This chain uses TRBV5-1 with TRBJ1-2, with 7 bases matching TRBD1. This CDR3 comprises 15 residues. V shed 0 bases and J 5 bases; nucleotides not matched to a gene: 7. The germline V gene has CDR1 SGHRS and CDR2 YFSETQ. The CDR3 here is CASSLGQGMGYGYTF. The CDR3 DNA follows: TGCGCCAGCAGCTTGGGACAGGGCATGGGGTATGGCTACACCTTC.

The chain is built from TRBV6-6 and TRBJ1-5, with TRBD1 as a possible D gene (5 bases). The CDR3 runs 20 residues. CDR1 is MNHNY and CDR2 is SVGAGI in the germline V gene (reference sequence). Trimming took off 5 bases at V and 3 bases at J, with 29 bases between the two ends. The CDR3 here is CASSPRDTMGGTPHNQPQHF. The CDR3 DNA reads as TGTGCCAGCAGTCCCCGGGATACGATGGGAGGGACTCCCCACAATCAGCCCCAGCATTTT.

This sequence joins TRBV12-3 or TRBV12-4 and TRBJ2-5; 11 bases agree with TRBD2. This CDR3 contains 12 residues. After removal of 8 bases from V and 10 bases from J, the junction contained 6 bases not matched to a gene. The CDR3 reads CASSLAGVDQYF. Written as DNA, the CDR3 is TGTGCCAGCTCACTAGCGGGGGTAGACCAGTACTTC.

This clone showed up just once. The chain uses TRBV14 and TRBJ1-1; D is ambiguous. The CDR3 is 19 amino acids. Deletions cut 0 bases from V and 6 bases from J, with 26 bases between. Looked up from germline, CDR1 is SGHDN and CDR2 is FVKESK. The CDR3: CASSQEPLGLGMAFAEAFF. The CDR3 coding sequence is TGTGCCAGCAGCCAAGAACCACTAGGCCTGGGTATGGCGTTTGCTGAAGCTTTCTTT.

V is TRBV10-2 and J is TRBJ1-6, with D maybe TRBD1 (6 bases). CDR1 is WSHSY, CDR2 SAAADI, per germline. The V end lost 3 bases, the J end lost 10 bases, and 19 bases lay between the germline ends. The CDR3 contains 16 residues. The CDR3 DNA follows: TGCGCCAGCAGTGAATCGGGCAGGGGCTCGGGGTCACCCCTCCACTTT. It codes for CASSESGRGSGSPLHF.

The chain couples TRBV18 to TRBJ1-1; 7 nucleotides match TRBD1. Germline V gene data show CDR1 as KGHSH and CDR2 as LQKENI. This CDR3 is 14 amino acids long. With 6 bases clipped from V and 1 base from J, the junction kept 5 bases outside the gene matches. DNA for the CDR3: TGTGCCAGCTCGCTGGGACAGACGAACACTGAAGCTTTCTTT. Amino acid sequence: CASSLGQTNTEAFF.

This clone was observed a few times. The rearrangement uses TRBV12-5 and TRBJ2-2, with TRBD2 as a possible D gene (6 bases). Germline loops: CDR1 LGHNT, CDR2 FRNRAP. V was trimmed by 5 bases and J by 3 bases, leaving 10 bases between them. The CDR3 extends over 14 amino acids. CDR3 sequence: CASGTRRDTGELFF. DNA of the CDR3: TGTGCTAGTGGTACCAGGAGGGACACCGGGGAGCTGTTTTTT.

The chain links TRBV30 to TRBJ2-1; D may be TRBD2 (6 bases). The CDR3 has 11 residues. Germline V gives CDR1 GTSNPN, CDR2 SVGIG (reference sequence). Trimming left V 7 bases short and J 5 bases short, with 9 bases between. CDR3 sequence reads: CASTGDNEQFF. The CDR3 DNA reads TGTGCCTCGACGGGAGACAATGAGCAGTTCTTC.

The J gene is TRBJ2-7, the V gene TRBV13, with 8 bases identical to TRBD1. The CDR3 extends over 16 amino acids. From germline, CDR1 is PRHDT and CDR2 FYEKMQ (reference sequence). Unmatched junction bases numbered 16, after V lost 5 bases and J lost 7 bases. The CDR3, as DNA: TGTGCCAGCAGCCCGGGACAGGCCACTGGGTTCGAGGAGCAGTACTTC. This gives the protein CASSPGQATGFEEQYF.

The chain couples TRBV7-3 to TRBJ2-1; 16 bases line up with TRBD2. Unmatched junction bases numbered 9, after V lost 1 base and J lost 9 bases. CDR1 and CDR2 (germline): SGHTA, FQGTGA. The CDR3 has 18 amino acids. CDR3 residues: CASSLSAGTSGRAGEQFF. CDR3 coding DNA: TGTGCCAGCAGCTTAAGCGCTGGGACTAGCGGGAGGGCTGGTGAGCAGTTCTTC.